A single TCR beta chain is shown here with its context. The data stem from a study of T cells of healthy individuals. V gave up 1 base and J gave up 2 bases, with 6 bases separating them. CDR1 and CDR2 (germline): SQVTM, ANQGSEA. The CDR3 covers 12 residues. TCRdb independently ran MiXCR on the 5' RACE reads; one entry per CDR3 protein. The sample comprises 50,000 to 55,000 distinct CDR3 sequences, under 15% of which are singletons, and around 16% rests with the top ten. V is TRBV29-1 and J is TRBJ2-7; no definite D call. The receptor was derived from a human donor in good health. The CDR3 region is CSVEGTPYEQYF. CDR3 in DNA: TGCAGCGTTGAAGGGACCCCCTACGAGCAGTACTTC.